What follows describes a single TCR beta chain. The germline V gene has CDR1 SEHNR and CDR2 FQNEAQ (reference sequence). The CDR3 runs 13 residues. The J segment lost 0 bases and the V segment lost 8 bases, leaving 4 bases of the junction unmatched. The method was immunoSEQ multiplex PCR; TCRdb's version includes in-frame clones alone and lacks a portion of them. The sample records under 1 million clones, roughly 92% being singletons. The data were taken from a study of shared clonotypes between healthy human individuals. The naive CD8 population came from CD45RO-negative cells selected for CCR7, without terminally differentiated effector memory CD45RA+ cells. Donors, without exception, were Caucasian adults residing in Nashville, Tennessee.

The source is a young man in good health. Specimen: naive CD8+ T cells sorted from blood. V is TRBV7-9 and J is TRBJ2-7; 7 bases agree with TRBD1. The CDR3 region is CASGTVPSYEQYF. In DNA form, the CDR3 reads TGTGCCAGCGGGACAGTCCCCTCCTACGAGCAGTACTTC.